These T cell receptor beta chains were read from a single sample in a study of T cells after yellow fever vaccination. TCRdb re-called the 5' RACE reads through MiXCR, storing one row per CDR3 protein. The sample carries 250,000 or so distinct CDR3 sequences, 6% to 7.5% recorded once. Sequencing was performed on CD4+ T cells sorted from PBMCs, taken 15 days after the yellow fever booster vaccination. These receptors all come from a man younger than 40 who received the YFV17D yellow fever vaccine. Each CDR3 is given with its conserved first and last residue. The size of a clone is reported for some rows only, either as once, few or many, or as a class for expanded clones.

abundance,j_gene,v_gene,CDR3aa
many,TRBJ2-1,TRBV15,CATSRELATYNEQFF
NA,TRBJ1-1,TRBV7-2,CASSSRRGRGLAAFF
few,TRBJ2-3,TRBV7-2,CASSRAGTDTQYF
few,TRBJ1-1,TRBV7-8,CASSLLWLNTEAFF
many,TRBJ2-3,TRBV12-3/TRBV12-4,CASSFAGQERDTQYF
many,TRBJ1-1,TRBV29-1,CSGQGRGTEAFF
NA,TRBJ2-1,TRBV5-1,CASSPRQGPNRVQFF
NA,TRBJ2-3,TRBV7-7,CASSLGTGGSTDTQYF
many,TRBJ2-7,TRBV5-1,CASARTAPSYEQYF
NA,TRBJ2-7,TRBV5-6,CASSRVSGAYEQYF
few,TRBJ2-2,TRBV19,CASRPGQGATGELFF
few,TRBJ2-3,TRBV29-1,CSALPLFRGRADTQYF
many,TRBJ2-2,TRBV6-5,CASSYDRASGELFF
few,TRBJ2-3,TRBV6-1,CASSLATNTDTQYF
many,TRBJ2-2,TRBV24-1,CATTSDHFGELFF
few,TRBJ2-1,TRBV5-1,CASSFDSGSGGEQFF